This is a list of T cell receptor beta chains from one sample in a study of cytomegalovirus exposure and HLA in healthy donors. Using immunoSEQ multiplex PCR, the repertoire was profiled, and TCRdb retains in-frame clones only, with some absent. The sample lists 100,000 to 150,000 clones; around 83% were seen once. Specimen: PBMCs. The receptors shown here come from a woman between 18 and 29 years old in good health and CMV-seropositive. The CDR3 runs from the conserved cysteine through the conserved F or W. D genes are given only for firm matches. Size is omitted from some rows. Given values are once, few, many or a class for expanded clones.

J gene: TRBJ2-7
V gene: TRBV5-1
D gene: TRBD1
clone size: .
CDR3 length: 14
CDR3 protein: CASSFDGQGYEQYF
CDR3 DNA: TGCGCCAGCAGTTTCGATGGACAGGGCTACGAGCAGTACTTC

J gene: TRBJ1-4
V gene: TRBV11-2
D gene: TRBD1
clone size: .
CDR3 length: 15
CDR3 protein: CASSSQGRGSEKLFF
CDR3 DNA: TGTGCCAGCAGCTCACAGGGGAGAGGGAGTGAAAAACTGTTTTTT

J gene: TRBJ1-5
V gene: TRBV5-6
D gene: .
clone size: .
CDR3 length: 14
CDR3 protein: CASSLAGGNQPQHF
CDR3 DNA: TGTGCCAGCAGCTTGGCCGGGGGCAATCAGCCCCAGCATTTT

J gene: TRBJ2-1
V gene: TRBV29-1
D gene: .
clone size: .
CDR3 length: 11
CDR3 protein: CSVLRGNEQFF
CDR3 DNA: TGCAGCGTTTTAAGGGGCAATGAGCAGTTCTTC

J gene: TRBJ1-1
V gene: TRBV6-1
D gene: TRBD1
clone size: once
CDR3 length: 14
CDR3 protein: CASRRGQGDTEAFF
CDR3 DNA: TGTGCCAGCAGGAGGGGACAGGGGGACACTGAAGCTTTCTTT

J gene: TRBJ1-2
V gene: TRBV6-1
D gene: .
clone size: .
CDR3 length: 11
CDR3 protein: CASSTGYGYTF
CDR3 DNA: TGTGCCAGCAGTACAGGGTATGGCTACACCTTC

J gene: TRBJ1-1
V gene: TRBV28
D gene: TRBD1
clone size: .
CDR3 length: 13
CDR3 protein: CASSSGGSTEAFF
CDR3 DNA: TGTGCCAGCAGTTCAGGGGGATCCACTGAAGCTTTCTTT

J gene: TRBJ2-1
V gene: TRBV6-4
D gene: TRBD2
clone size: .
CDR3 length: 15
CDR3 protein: CASSDSSGGANEQFF
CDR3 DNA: TGTGCCAGCAGTGACTCTAGCGGGGGGGCCAATGAGCAGTTCTTC

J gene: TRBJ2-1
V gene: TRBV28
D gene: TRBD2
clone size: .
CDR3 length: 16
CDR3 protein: CASSTLGGGDLEEQFF
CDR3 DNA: TGTGCCAGCAGTACCCTCGGGGGAGGGGATTTAGAGGAGCAGTTCTTC

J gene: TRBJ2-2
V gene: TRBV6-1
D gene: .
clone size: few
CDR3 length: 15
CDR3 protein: CASSITDSYTGELFF
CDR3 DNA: TGTGCCAGCAGTATTACGGACAGTTACACCGGGGAGCTGTTTTTT

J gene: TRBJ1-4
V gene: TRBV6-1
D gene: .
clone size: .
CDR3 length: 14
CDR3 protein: CASSEWSKKEKLFF
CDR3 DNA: TGTGCCAGCAGTGAGTGGTCTAAAAAGGAAAAACTGTTTTTT

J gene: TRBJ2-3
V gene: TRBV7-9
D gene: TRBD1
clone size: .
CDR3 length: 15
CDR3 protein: CASSFRTGVGDTQYF
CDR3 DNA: TGTGCCAGCAGCTTCAGAACAGGGGTGGGAGATACGCAGTATTTT

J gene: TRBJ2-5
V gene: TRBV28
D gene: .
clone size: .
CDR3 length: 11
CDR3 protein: CASSLRGTQYF
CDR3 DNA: TGTGCCAGCAGCCTCAGAGGGACCCAGTACTTC

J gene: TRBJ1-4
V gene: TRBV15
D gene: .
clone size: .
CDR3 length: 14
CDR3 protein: CATSNPGSDEKLFF
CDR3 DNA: TGTGCCACCAGCAATCCGGGGTCGGACGAAAAACTGTTTTTT

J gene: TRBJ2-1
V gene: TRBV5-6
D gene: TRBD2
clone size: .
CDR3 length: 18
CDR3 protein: CASSLKLAGGRSYNEQFF
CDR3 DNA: TGTGCCAGCAGCTTGAAACTAGCGGGGGGTCGCTCCTACAATGAGCAGTTCTTC

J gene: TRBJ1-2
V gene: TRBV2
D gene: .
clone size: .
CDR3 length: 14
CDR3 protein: CASSESGGTRGYTF
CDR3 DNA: TGTGCCAGCAGTGAATCCGGGGGAACTAGAGGCTACACCTTC

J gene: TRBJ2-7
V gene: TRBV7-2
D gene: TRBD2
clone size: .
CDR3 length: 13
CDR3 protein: CASRPGGGLEQYF
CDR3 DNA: TGTGCCAGCAGGCCGGGGGGAGGGCTTGAGCAGTACTTC

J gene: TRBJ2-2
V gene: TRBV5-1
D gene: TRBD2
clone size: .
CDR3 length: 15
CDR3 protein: CASSPTSGGTGELFF
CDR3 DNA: TGCGCCAGCAGCCCGACTAGCGGTGGGACCGGGGAGCTGTTTTTT

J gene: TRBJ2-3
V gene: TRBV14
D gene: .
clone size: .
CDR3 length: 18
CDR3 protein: CASSQNPYSLGGTDTQYF
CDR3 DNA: TGTGCCAGCAGCCAAAATCCCTACTCGTTAGGGGGCACAGATACGCAGTATTTT

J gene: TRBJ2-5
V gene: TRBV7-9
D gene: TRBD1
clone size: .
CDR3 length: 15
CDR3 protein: CASSLDRGNKETQYF
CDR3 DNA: TGTGCCAGCAGCTTAGACAGGGGGAATAAAGAGACCCAGTACTTC

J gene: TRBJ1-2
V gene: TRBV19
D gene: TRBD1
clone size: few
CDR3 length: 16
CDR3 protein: CASREPGTGGAEGYTF
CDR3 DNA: TGTGCCAGTAGGGAACCCGGGACAGGGGGCGCAGAGGGCTACACCTTC

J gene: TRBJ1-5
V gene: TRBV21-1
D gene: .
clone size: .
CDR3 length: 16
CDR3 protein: CASSKKGAVGNQPQHF
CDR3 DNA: TGTGCCAGCAGCAAAAAGGGGGCGGTCGGCAATCAGCCCCAGCATTTT

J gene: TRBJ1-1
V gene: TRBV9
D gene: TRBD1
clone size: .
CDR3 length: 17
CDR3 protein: CASSARTGVKMNTEAFF
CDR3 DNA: TGTGCCAGCAGCGCGAGGACAGGGGTGAAAATGAACACTGAAGCTTTCTTT

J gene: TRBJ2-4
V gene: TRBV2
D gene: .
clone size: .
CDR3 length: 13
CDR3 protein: CASSERTPLLQYF
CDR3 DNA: TGTGCCAGCAGTGAAAGGACACCCCTTCTTCAGTACTTC

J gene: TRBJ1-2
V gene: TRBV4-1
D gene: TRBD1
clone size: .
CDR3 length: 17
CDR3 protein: CASSHLEKGQGDYGYTF
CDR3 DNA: TGCGCCAGCAGCCATCTTGAGAAGGGACAGGGGGACTATGGCTACACCTTC

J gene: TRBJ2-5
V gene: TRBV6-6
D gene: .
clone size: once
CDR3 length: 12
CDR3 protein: CASRQGQETQYF
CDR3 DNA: TGTGCCAGCAGACAGGGCCAAGAGACCCAGTACTTC

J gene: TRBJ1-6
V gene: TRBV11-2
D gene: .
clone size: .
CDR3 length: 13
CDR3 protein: CASSPNRDSPLHF
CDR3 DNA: TGTGCCAGCAGCCCCAACAGGGATTCACCCCTCCACTTT

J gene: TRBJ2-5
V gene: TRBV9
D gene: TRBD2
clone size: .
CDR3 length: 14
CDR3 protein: CASSAERGGETQYF
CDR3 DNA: TGTGCCAGCAGCGCAGAACGGGGGGGAGAGACCCAGTACTTC

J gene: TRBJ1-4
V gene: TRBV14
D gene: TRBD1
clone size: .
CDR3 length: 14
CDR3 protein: CASSLRQGGEKLFF
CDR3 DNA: TGTGCCAGCAGCCTGCGACAGGGTGGGGAAAAACTGTTTTTT

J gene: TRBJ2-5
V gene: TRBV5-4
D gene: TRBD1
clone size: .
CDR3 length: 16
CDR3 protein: CASSSPDRGLQETQYF
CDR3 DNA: TGTGCCAGCAGCTCCCCTGACAGGGGGCTCCAAGAGACCCAGTACTTC

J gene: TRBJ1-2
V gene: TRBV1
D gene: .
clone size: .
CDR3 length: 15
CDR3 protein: CTSSHPRGRNYGYTF
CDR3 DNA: TGCACCAGCAGCCACCCCAGGGGGCGAAACTATGGCTACACCTTC

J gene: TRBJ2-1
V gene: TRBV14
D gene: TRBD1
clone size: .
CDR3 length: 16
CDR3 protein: CASSHRDRGGFDEQFF
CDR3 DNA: TGTGCCAGCAGCCACCGGGACAGGGGAGGATTTGATGAGCAGTTCTTC

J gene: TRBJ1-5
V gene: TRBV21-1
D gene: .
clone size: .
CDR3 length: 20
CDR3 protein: CASSKGGKGRGRFSNQPQHF
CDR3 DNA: TGTGCCAGCAGCAAAGGGGGTAAGGGCAGGGGGCGTTTTAGCAATCAGCCCCAGCATTTT

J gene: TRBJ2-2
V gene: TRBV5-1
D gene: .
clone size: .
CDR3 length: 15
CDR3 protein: CASSLGQGLTGELFF
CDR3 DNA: TGCGCCAGCAGCTTGGGGCAGGGCCTCACCGGGGAGCTGTTTTTT

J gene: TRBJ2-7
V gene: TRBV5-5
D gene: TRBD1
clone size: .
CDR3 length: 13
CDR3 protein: CASSYTGDYEQYF
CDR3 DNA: TGTGCCAGCAGCTATACAGGGGATTACGAGCAGTACTTC

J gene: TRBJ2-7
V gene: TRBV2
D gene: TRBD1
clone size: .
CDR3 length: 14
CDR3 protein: CASSEAGWGDREYF
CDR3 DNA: TGTGCCAGCAGTGAAGCGGGGTGGGGGGACAGGGAGTACTTC

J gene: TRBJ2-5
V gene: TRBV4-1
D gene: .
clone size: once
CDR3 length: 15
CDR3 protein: CASSQDRTAQETQYF
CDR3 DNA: TGCGCCAGCAGCCAAGATCGTACAGCCCAAGAGACCCAGTACTTC

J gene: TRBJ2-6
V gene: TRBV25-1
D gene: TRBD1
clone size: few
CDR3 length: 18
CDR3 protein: CASSLGQGEISGANVLTF
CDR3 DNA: TGTGCCAGCAGTCTTGGACAGGGGGAGATCTCTGGGGCCAACGTCCTGACTTTC

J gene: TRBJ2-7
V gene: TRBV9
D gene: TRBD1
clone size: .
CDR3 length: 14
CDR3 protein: CASSVGDRSYEQYF
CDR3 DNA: TGTGCCAGCAGCGTAGGGGACAGAAGCTACGAGCAGTACTTC

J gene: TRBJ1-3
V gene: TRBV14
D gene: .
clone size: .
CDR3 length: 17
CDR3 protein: CASSQVGLTNSGNTIYF
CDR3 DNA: TGTGCCAGCAGCCAAGTCGGACTGACGAACTCTGGAAACACCATATATTTT

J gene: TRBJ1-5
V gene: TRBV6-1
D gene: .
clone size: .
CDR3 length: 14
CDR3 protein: CASSAGITEQPQHF
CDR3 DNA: TGTGCCAGCAGTGCAGGGATAACCGAACAGCCCCAGCATTTT

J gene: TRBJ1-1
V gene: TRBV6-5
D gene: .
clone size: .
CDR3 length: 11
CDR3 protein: CASTQGTEAFF
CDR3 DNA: TGTGCCAGCACCCAGGGAACTGAAGCTTTCTTT

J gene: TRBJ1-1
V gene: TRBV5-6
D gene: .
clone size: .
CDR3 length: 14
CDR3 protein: CASSLRRLDTEAFF
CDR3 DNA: TGTGCCAGCAGCTTGAGGAGGCTGGACACTGAAGCTTTCTTT

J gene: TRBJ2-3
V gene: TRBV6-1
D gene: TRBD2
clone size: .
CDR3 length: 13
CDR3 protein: CASERGGTDTQYF
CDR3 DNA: TGTGCCAGCGAGCGGGGGGGCACAGATACGCAGTATTTT

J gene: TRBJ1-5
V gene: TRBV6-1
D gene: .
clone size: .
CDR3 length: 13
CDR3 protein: CASRVYSNQPQHF
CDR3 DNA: TGTGCCAGCAGGGTCTATAGCAATCAGCCCCAGCATTTT

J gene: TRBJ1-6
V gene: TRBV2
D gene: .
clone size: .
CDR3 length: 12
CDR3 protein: CASSQGNSPLHF
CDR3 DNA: TGTGCCAGCAGTCAGGGAAATTCACCCCTCCACTTT

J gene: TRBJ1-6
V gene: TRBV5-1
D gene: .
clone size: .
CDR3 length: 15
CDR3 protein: CASRNFFRGWPPLHF
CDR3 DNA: TGCGCCAGCAGAAATTTTTTCCGGGGGTGGCCACCCCTCCACTTT

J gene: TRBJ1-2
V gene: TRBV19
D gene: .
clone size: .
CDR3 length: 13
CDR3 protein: CASSIDRFYGYTF
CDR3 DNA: TGTGCCAGTAGTATAGACCGGTTCTATGGCTACACCTTC

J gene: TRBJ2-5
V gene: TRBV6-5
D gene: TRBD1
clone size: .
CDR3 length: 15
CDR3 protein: CASSPGQGYQETQYF
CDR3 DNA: TGTGCCAGCAGTCCGGGACAGGGGTACCAAGAGACCCAGTACTTC

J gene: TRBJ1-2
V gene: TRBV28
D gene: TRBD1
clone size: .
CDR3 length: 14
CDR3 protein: CASSFRGQGSGYTF
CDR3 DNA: TGTGCCAGCAGTTTCAGGGGACAGGGTAGTGGCTACACCTTC

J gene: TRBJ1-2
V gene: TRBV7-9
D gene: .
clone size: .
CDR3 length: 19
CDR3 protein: CASSLGQGLLIGRNYGYTF
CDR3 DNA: TGTGCCAGCAGCTTAGGGCAGGGGTTGTTGATCGGTCGAAACTATGGCTACACCTTC

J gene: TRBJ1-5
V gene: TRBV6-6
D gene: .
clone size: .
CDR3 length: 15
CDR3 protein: CASTPDSLNNQPQHF
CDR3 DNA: TGTGCCAGCACACCGGACAGCTTAAACAATCAGCCCCAGCATTTT

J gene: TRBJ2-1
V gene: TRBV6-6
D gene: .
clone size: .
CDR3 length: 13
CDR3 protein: CASMGLTRNEQFF
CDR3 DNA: TGTGCCAGCATGGGCCTCACCCGGAATGAGCAGTTCTTC

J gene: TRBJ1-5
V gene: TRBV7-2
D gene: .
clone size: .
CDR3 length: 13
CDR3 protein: CASAGASYQPQHF
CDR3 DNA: TGTGCCAGCGCGGGGGCTTCTTATCAGCCCCAGCATTTT

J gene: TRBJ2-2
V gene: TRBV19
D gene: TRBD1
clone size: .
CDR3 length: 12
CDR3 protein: CASKQGTGELFF
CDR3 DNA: TGTGCCAGTAAACAGGGGACCGGGGAGCTGTTTTTT

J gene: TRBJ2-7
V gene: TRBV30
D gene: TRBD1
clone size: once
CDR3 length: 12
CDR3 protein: CAWTPGGDEQYF
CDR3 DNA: TGTGCCTGGACCCCAGGGGGCGATGAGCAGTACTTC

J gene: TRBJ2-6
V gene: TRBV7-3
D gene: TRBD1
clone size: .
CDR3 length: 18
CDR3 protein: CASSNRDRVHSGANVLTF
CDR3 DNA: TGTGCCAGCAGCAACCGGGACAGAGTTCACTCTGGGGCCAACGTCCTGACTTTC

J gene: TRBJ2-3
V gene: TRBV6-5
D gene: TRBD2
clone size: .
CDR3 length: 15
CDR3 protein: CASTQGGLSTDTQYF
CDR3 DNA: TGTGCCAGCACCCAGGGAGGGCTAAGCACAGATACGCAGTATTTT